The 14 T cell receptor beta chains listed next were all sequenced from one sample in a study of shared clonotypes between healthy human individuals. Generated by immunoSEQ multiplex PCR, the TCRdb table keeps only in-frame clones and is missing some. Here the sample spans about 600,000 clones, roughly 72% being singletons. Sequenced input: PBMCs. These receptors all come from a woman aged 40-49 years in good health. Some clones in this sample may be carry-over from other donors' samples.

This sequence joins TRBV5-1 and TRBJ2-7, with a possible D match to TRBD2 (5 bases). V was clipped by 5 bases and J by 2 bases, with 11 bases between them. Germline CDR1 is SGHRS and CDR2 is YFSETQ. The CDR3 runs 13 residues. The CDR3 nucleotides read TGCGCCAGCAGTCCACTAGACCCCTACGAGCAGTACTTC. It is translated as CASSPLDPYEQYF.

On this clone: As the CDR3 is not closed by the conserved phenylalanine or tryptophan, this likely results from a read error. The chain uses TRBV5-8 and TRBJ1-1, with a possible D match to TRBD1 (5 bases). The germline gives CDR1 SGHTS, CDR2 YDEGEE. This CDR3 comprises 15 residues. The V end was cut by 0 bases, the J end by 3 bases, with 12 bases between. CDR3 loop: CASSLGAVGDTEAFL. CDR3 bases: TGTGCCAGCAGCTTGGGGGCGGTGGGGGACACTGAAGCTTTCCTT.

The V gene is TRBV7-6, the J gene TRBJ2-5, with D maybe TRBD2 (7 bases). Germline-derived CDR1 and CDR2 are SGHVS and FNYEAQ. V gave up 5 bases and J gave up 4 bases, with 14 bases separating them. This CDR3 region has 14 residues. The CDR3: CASSGPGGVETQYF. The CDR3 DNA reads TGTGCCAGCAGCGGGCCGGGGGGCGTAGAGACCCAGTACTTC.

This rearrangement joins TRBV9 to TRBJ2-1; D gene uncertain. This CDR3 comprises 15 residues. Germline V CDR1 and CDR2: SGDLS, YYNGEE. Between the trimmed V and J ends, which lost 0 bases and 2 bases, there was a span of 9 bases. The DNA of the CDR3 is TGTGCCAGCAGCGTAGCCGACCCTACCTACAATGAGCAGTTCTTC. Protein: CASSVADPTYNEQFF.

Of note for this clone: In the same sample, other DNA sequences code for this CDR3. The chain is built from TRBV5-8 and TRBJ2-1; TRBD1 matches at 9 bases. The CDR3 has 15 amino acids. Germline values: CDR1 SGHTS, CDR2 YDEGEE. Unmatched junction bases numbered 1, after V lost 0 bases and J lost 3 bases. CDR3 in amino acids: CASSLGDRDYNEQFF. CDR3 DNA: TGTGCCAGCAGCTTGGGGGACAGGGACTACAATGAGCAGTTCTTC.

The chain uses TRBV7-9 and TRBJ2-3, with 7 bases identical to TRBD2. This CDR3 spans 16 amino acids. CDR1 is SEHNR and CDR2 is FQNEAQ in the germline V gene (reference sequence). The J segment lost 8 bases and the V segment lost 5 bases, leaving 16 bases of the junction unmatched. Written as DNA, the CDR3 is TGTGCCAGCAGCCCCTGGGGAGGGGCTAATCTAGGTACGCAGTATTTT. Translated, it gives CASSPWGGANLGTQYF.

The J gene is TRBJ2-1, the V gene TRBV28; 7 bases are a match to TRBD2. This CDR3 comprises 14 residues. CDR1 is MDHEN and CDR2 is SYDVKM in the germline V gene. Trimming at V came to 3 bases and at J to 6 bases, leaving 5 bases not matched to a gene. CDR3 protein: CASSLGGSINEQFF. The CDR3 DNA reads as TGTGCCAGCAGTTTGGGCGGGAGTATCAATGAGCAGTTCTTC.

The chain has TRBV4-2 and TRBJ2-3; D remains unclear. This CDR3 has 16 residues. CDR1 is LGHNA and CDR2 is YNFKEQ in the germline V gene. Trimming removed 2 bases at V and 5 bases at J, with 17 bases between. The chain's CDR3 is CASSQREGDGGDTQYF. The CDR3 DNA reads TGTGCCAGCAGCCAAAGAGAAGGAGACGGCGGAGATACGCAGTATTTT.

The chain joins TRBV7-2 to TRBJ2-4; 10 bases map to TRBD2. This CDR3 region has 15 residues. Per the germline V gene, CDR1 is SGHTA and CDR2 is FQGNSA. V was pared by 0 bases and J by 7 bases, with 3 bases of the junction left unmatched. CDR3 bases: TGTGCCAGCAGCTTAGCGGGGACTAGCGTTAACATTCAGTACTTC. Residues: CASSLAGTSVNIQYF.

This clone is a singleton in its sample. This could be a read error, since a much larger clone is one nucleotide away. V is TRBV5-8 and J is TRBJ2-7; D unresolved. Trimming cost V 3 bases and J 2 bases, with 3 bases left between them. The germline gives CDR1 SGHTS, CDR2 YDEGEE. The CDR3 sequence is 11 residues long. Here the CDR3 DNA reads TGTGCCAGCAGCTCCGCCTACGAGCAGTACTTC. The encoded protein is CASSSAYEQYF.

The chain links TRBV7-2 to TRBJ2-7; D perhaps matches TRBD2 (5 bases). This CDR3 contains 13 residues. V gave up 4 bases and J gave up 0 bases, with 7 bases separating them. The germline V gene has CDR1 SGHTA and CDR2 FQGNSA. The CDR3 loop is CASSYRDSYEQYF. CDR3 nucleotides: TGTGCCAGCAGCTACCGGGACTCCTACGAGCAGTACTTC.

The J gene is TRBJ1-1, the V gene TRBV7-2; no definite D call. Germline CDR1 and CDR2: SGHTA and FQGNSA. CDR3 length: 14 amino acids. The germline V and J ends were trimmed by 3 bases and 4 bases, with 12 bases remaining between them. The CDR3 nucleotides are TGTGCCAGCAGCTTCGGACCCCTGGGCACTGAAGCTTTCTTT. It yields the protein CASSFGPLGTEAFF.

This chain uses TRBV2 with TRBJ2-5; D is ambiguous. V was clipped by 7 bases and J by 3 bases, with 9 bases between them. CDR1 SNHLY and CDR2 FYNNEI come from the germline V gene. The CDR3 contains 12 residues. The CDR3 region has the DNA TGTGCCAGCAAACAGTACAAAGAGACCCAGTACTTC. It specifies CASKQYKETQYF.

This clone was seen a few times. The chain couples TRBV30 to TRBJ2-7; D call uncertain. This CDR3 spans 13 amino acids. CDR1 GTSNPN and CDR2 SVGIG come from the germline V gene (reference sequence). V lost 4 bases and J lost 1, with 11 bases in between. The CDR3: CAWNLERSYEQYF. CDR3 bases: TGTGCCTGGAACCTCGAGAGATCCTACGAGCAGTACTTC.